This T cell receptor (beta chain) was recovered during a study of CD8 T cells in Susac syndrome. RNA in amounts of roughly 0.5 to 1 ug was reverse transcribed with random hexamers. Amplification of the TCR beta CDR3 was carried out by immunoSEQ multiplex PCR, which spanned a total of 54 Vbeta and 13 Jbeta segments. In TCRdb, the immunoSEQ multiplex PCR reads were re-called with MiXCR into one record per CDR3 protein. This sample has about 300,000 distinct CDR3 sequences, with about 92% found just once. This sequence was found in a human donor with multiple sclerosis. The specimen was CD4+ T cells from PBMCs.

The CDR3 nucleotides are TGCGCCAGCAGCTCGACAGGGAGGATTAACTATGGCTACACCTTC. It yields the protein CASSSTGRINYGYTF. The chain uses TRBV5-1 and TRBJ1-2, with 7 bases lining up with TRBD1. The ends lost 3 bases at V and 1 base at J; junction bases unmatched: 6. The CDR3 sequence is 15 residues long. Germline assignment: CDR1 SGHRS and CDR2 YFSETQ.